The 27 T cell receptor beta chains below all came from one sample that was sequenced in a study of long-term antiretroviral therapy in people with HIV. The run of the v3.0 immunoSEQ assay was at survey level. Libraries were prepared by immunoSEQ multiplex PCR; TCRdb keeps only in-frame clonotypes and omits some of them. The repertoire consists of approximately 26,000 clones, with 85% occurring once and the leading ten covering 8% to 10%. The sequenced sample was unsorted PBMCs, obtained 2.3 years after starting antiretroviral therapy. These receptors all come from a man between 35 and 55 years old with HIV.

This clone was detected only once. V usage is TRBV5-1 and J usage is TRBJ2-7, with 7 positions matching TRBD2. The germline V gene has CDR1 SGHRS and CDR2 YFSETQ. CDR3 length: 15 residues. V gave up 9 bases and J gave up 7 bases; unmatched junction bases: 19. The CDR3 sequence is CAILCIGGRTGEQYF. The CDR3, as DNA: TGCGCCATCCTATGTATTGGCGGGAGAACGGGGGAGCAGTACTTC. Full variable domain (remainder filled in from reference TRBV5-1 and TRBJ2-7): KAGVTQTPRYLIKTRGQQVTLSCSPISGHRSVSWYQQTPGQGLQFLFEYFSETQRNKGNFPGRFSGRQFSNSRSEMNVSTLELGDSALYLCAILCIGGRTGEQYFGPGTRLTVT.

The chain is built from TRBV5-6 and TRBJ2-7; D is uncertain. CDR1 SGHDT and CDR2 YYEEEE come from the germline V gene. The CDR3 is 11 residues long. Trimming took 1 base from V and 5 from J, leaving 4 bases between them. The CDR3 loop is CASSLNDEQYF. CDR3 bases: TGTGCCAGCAGCTTGAACGACGAGCAGTACTTC.

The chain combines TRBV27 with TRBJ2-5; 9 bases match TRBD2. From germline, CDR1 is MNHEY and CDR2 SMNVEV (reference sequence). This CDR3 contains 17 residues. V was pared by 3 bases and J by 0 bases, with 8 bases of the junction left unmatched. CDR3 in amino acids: CASSLNSGGEYQETQYF. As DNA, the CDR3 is TGTGCCAGCAGTTTGAATAGCGGGGGCGAGTACCAAGAGACCCAGTACTTC.

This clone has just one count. Here the CDR3 reads CSVEDGSGREQYF. Here the CDR3 DNA reads TGCAGCGTTGAAGATGGGTCGGGACGAGAGCAGTACTTC. V is TRBV29-1 and J is TRBJ2-7; D possibly matches TRBD1 or TRBD2 (5 bases each). The V and J ends lost 0 bases and 7 bases respectively, with 13 bases between them. Germline loops: CDR1 SQVTM, CDR2 ANQGSEA. The CDR3 has 13 residues.

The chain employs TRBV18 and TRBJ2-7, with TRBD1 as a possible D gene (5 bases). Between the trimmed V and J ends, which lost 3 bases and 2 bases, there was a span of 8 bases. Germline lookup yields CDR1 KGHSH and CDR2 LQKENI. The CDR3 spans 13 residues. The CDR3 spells CASSPDRTYEQYF. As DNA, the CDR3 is TGTGCCAGCTCACCCGACAGAACCTACGAGCAGTACTTC.

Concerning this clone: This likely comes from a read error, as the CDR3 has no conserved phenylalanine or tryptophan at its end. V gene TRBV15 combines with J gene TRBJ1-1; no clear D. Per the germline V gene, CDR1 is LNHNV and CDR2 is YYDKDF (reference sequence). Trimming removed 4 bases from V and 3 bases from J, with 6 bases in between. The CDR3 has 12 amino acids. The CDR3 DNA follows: TGTGCCACCAGCAACCTGGACACTGAAGCTTTCCTT. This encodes CATSNLDTEAFL.

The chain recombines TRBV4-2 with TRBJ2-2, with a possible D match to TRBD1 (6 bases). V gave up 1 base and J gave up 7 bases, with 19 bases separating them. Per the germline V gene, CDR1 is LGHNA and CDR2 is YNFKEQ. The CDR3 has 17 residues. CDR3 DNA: TGTGCCAGCAGCCAAGGGGACACCTACCCTAAGGGCGGGGAGCTGTTTTTT. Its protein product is CASSQGDTYPKGGELFF.

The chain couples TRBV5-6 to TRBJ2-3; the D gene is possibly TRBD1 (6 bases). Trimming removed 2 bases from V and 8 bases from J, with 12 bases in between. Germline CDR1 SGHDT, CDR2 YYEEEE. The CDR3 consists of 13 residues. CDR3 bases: TGTGCCAGCAGCTTATCAGGGGATGCTACGCAGTATTTT. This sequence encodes CASSLSGDATQYF.

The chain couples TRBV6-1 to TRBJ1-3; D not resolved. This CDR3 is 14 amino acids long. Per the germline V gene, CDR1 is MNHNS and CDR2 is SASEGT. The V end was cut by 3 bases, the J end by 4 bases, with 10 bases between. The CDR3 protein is CASSDGGYGNTIYF. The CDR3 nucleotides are TGTGCCAGCAGTGATGGAGGGTACGGAAACACCATATATTTT.

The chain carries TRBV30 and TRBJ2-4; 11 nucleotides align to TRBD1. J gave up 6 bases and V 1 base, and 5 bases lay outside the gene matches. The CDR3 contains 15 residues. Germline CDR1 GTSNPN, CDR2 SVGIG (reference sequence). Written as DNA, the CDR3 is TGTGCCTGGAGTGGTGGACAGGGGGCTGCAAACATTCAGTACTTC. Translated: CAWSGGQGAANIQYF.

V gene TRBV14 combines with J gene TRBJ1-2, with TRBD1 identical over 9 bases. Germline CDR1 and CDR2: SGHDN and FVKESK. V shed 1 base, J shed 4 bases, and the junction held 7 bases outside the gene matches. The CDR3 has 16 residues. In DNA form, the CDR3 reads TGTGCCAGCAGCCAAGGAACAGGGGGCTCTCGCTATGGCTACACCTTC. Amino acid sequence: CASSQGTGGSRYGYTF.

The CDR3, as DNA: TGTGCCAGCAGCTTGGTTTGGGGGGAAACTTTCTTT. Translated: CASSLVWGETFF. This chain uses TRBV5-6 with TRBJ1-1, with a weak D call TRBD1 (5 bases). Trimming removed 0 bases at V and 12 bases at J, with 12 bases between. The CDR3 has 12 residues. Per germline, CDR1 SGHDT and CDR2 YYEEEE.

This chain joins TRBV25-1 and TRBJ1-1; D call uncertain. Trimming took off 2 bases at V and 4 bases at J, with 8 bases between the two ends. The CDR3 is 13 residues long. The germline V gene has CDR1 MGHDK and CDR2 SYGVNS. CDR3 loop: CASSERLGTEAFF. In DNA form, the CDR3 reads TGTGCCAGCAGTGAACGGCTGGGCACTGAAGCTTTCTTT. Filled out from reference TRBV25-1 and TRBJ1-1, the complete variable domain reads EADIYQTPRYLVIGTGKKITLECSQTMGHDKMYWYQQDPGMELHLIHYSYGVNSTEKGDLSSESTVSRIRTEHFPLTLESARPSHTSQYLCASSERLGTEAFFGQGTRLTVV.

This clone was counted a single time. CDR3 sequence (DNA): TGTGCCAGCGGGGGGGGACTAGCGGGAGGAACCGGGGAGCTGTTTTTT. Amino acids: CASGGGLAGGTGELFF. The rearrangement uses TRBV7-8 and TRBJ2-2, with 15 bases that match TRBD2. Unmatched junction bases numbered 6, after V lost 8 bases and J lost 5 bases. This CDR3 is built from 16 residues. Germline V gene lookup returns CDR1 SGHVS and CDR2 FQNEAQ.

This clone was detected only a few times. CDR3: CASVGAWGTEAFF. CDR3 in DNA: TGTGCCAGTGTGGGGGCTTGGGGCACTGAAGCTTTCTTT. The chain is built from TRBV7-8 and TRBJ1-1; a possible D gene is TRBD1 (6 bases). CDR3 size: 13 residues. Germline assignment: CDR1 SGHVS and CDR2 FQNEAQ. Deletions cut 9 bases from V and 4 bases from J, with 15 bases between.

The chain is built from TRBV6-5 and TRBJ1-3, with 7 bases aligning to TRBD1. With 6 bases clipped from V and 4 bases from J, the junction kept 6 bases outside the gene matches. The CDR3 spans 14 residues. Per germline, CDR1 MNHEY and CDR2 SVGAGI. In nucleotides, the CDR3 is TGTGCCAGCAGGCCGACAGGGAGAGGAAACACCATATATTTT. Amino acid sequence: CASRPTGRGNTIYF.

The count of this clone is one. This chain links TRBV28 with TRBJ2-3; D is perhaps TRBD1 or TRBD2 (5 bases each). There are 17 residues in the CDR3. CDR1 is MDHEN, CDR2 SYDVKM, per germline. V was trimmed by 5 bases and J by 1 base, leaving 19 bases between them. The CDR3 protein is CASSPLGRDARTDTQYF. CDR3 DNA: TGTGCCAGCAGTCCCTTGGGAAGGGACGCCCGCACAGATACGCAGTATTTT.

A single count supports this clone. Here the CDR3 reads CASSPAGGRAKNIQYF. The CDR3 DNA reads as TGTGCCAGCAGCCCAGCCGGGGGTAGGGCCAAAAACATTCAGTACTTC. The chain employs TRBV9 and TRBJ2-4; D possibly corresponds to TRBD2 (6 bases). Trimming left V 4 bases short and J 1 base short, with 15 bases between. From germline, CDR1 is SGDLS and CDR2 YYNGEE. This CDR3 is 16 amino acids long.

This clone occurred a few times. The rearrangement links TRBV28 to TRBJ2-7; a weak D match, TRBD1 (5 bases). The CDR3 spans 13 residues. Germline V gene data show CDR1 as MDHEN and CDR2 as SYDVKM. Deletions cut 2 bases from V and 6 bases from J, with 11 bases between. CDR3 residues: CASSLTGPGEQYF. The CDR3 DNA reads TGTGCCAGCAGTTTAACAGGACCGGGCGAGCAGTACTTC.

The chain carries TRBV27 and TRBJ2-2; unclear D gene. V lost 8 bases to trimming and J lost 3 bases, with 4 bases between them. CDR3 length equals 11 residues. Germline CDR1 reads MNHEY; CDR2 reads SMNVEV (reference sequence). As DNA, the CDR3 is TGTGCCAGCGGGGACACCGGGGAGCTGTTTTTT. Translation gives CASGDTGELFF.

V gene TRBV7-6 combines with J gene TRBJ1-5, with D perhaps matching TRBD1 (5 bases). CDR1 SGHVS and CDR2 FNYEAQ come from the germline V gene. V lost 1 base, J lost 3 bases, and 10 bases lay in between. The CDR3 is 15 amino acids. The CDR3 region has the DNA TGTGCCAGCAGCTTAGGGGTAGGGGACAATCAGCCCCAGCATTTT. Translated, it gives CASSLGVGDNQPQHF.

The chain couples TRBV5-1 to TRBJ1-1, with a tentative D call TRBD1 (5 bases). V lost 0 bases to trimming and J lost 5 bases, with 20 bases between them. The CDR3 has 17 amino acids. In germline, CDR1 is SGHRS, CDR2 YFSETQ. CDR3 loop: CASSLEGTRRGNTEAFF. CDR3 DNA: TGCGCCAGCAGCTTGGAGGGTACGCGGAGGGGAAATACTGAAGCTTTCTTT.

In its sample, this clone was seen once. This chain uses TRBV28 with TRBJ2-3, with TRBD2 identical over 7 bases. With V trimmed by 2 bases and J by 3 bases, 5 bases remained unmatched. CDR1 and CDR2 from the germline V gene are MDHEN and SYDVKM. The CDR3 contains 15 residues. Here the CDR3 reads CASSLLGGSTDTQYF. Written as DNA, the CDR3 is TGTGCCAGCAGTTTACTGGGCGGGAGTACAGATACGCAGTATTTT.

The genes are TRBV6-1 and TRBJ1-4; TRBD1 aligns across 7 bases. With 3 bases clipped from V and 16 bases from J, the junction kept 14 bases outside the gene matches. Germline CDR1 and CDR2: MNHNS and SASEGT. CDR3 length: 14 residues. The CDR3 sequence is CASSDLPLTGQEFF. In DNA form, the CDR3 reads TGTGCCAGCAGTGACCTCCCCTTGACAGGGCAGGAGTTTTTT.

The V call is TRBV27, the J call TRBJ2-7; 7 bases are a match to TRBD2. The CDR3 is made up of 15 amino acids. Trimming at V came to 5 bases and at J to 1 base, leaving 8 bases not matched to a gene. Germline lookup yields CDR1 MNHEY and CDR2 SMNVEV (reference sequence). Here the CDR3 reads CASSLFVGGSYEQYF. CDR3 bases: TGTGCCAGCAGTCTTTTTGTGGGAGGGTCCTACGAGCAGTACTTC.

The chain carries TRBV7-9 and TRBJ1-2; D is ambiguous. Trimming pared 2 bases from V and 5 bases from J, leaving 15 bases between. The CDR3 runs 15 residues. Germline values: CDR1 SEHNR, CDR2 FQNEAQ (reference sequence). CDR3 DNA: TGTGCCAGCAGCTTACCCCCGGCCTTCGGTTATGGCTACACCTTC. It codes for CASSLPPAFGYGYTF. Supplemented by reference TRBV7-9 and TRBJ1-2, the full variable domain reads DTGVSQNPRHKITKRGQNVTFRCDPISEHNRLYWYRQTLGQGPEFLTYFQNEAQLEKSRLLSDRFSAERPKGSFSTLEIQRTEQGDSAMYLCASSLPPAFGYGYTFGSGTRLTVV.

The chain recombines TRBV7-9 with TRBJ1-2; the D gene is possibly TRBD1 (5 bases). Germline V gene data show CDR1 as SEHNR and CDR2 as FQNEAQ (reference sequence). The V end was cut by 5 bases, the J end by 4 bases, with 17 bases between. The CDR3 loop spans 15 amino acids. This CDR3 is CASSGDSRLTYGYTF. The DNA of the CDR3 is TGTGCCAGCAGCGGCGACAGCAGGTTAACCTATGGCTACACCTTC.